The source of this T cell receptor (beta chain) is a study of cytomegalovirus exposure and HLA in healthy donors. Study-wide points: Cytomegalovirus-associated status was assigned to 150 or so TCR beta chains. When analyzed later, the rates of TCR association showed variation by HLA locus, with DRB1 the most and HLA-C the fewest.

Worth noting for this clone: Its cognate antigen is unknown.

Trimming took 4 bases from V and 10 from J, leaving 11 bases between them. Germline values: CDR1 GTSNPN, CDR2 SVGIG (reference sequence). This CDR3 has 11 residues. PCR was performed using 60 Vbeta and 13 Jbeta primers. Profiled with immunoSEQ multiplex PCR; TCRdb holds only in-frame clones, not every one. The data contain 130,000 to 150,000 clones, around 85% of them seen just once; the ten biggest clones take up 4% to 5%. The chain has TRBV30 and TRBJ2-1; D is possibly TRBD1 (5 bases). This TCR was sampled from a man aged 40-49 years in good health and CMV-seropositive. Material for sequencing was PBMCs. This chain's CDR3 is CAWTGLKEQFF. CDR3 coding DNA: TGTGCCTGGACAGGGCTGAAGGAGCAGTTCTTC.